This TCR beta chain was sequenced during a study of cytomegalovirus exposure and HLA in healthy donors. The PCR used 60 Vbeta and 13 Jbeta primers. The assay was immunoSEQ multiplex PCR, and TCRdb's table has in-frame clones only and misses some. The sample includes 140,000 to 150,000 clones, roughly 62% of them seen just once. In germline, CDR1 is MGHDK, CDR2 SYGVNS. The CDR3 runs to 13 residues. V was pared by 4 bases and J by 7 bases, with 3 bases of the junction left unmatched. Sequenced material: PBMCs. This TCR derives from a man aged 60-69 years in good health and CMV-seronegative. This chain uses TRBV25-1 with TRBJ2-1, with 8 nucleotides matching TRBD2. The CDR3 DNA is TGTGCCAGCAGTGCGGCGGGAGGAAATGAGCAGTTCTTC. Encoded protein: CASSAAGGNEQFF.